Reported below is one TCR beta chain. The V end was cut by 8 bases, the J end by 0 bases, with 10 bases between. This CDR3 is 13 amino acids long. The data derive from a study of patients and donors after allogeneic stem cell transplantation. TCRdb processed the RT-PCR reads anew with MiXCR; each CDR3 protein has one entry. The sample lists about 960,000 distinct CDR3 sequences, over 15% seen once, with roughly 6% in the top ten. The sequenced sample was blood, either unsorted or a sorted T cell fraction (not recorded which). The TCR originated in a human donor who was either an allogeneic HSCT recipient or a stem cell or donor lymphocyte infusion donor (not recorded which). It is not recorded whose cells these are; they may come from a transplant donor. This sequence joins TRBV12-3 or TRBV12-4 and TRBJ1-2; D is undetermined. CDR3 loop: CASYLTTNYGYTF. The CDR3 region has the DNA TGTGCCAGCTACCTAACAACTAACTATGGCTACACCTTC.